The 16 T cell receptor beta chains presented below share a single source sample, sequenced in a study of T-cell reconstitution after alpha-beta-depleted transplantation in children. Unique molecular identifiers were incorporated during preparation of the TCRbeta library. TCRdb reprocessed the PCR reads with MiXCR, giving one entry per CDR3 protein. The repertoire has more than 200,000 distinct CDR3 sequences, approximately 24% of them found once; the top ten carry around 4.8%. The source was PBMCs, mostly from graft donor cells, collected 360 days after TCRalphabeta/CD19-depleted stem cell transplant. The receptors originated from a female patient younger than 10 who had a stem cell transplant for congenital amegakaryocytic thrombocytopenia, so the T cells may come from the graft donor.

DNA of the CDR3: TGTGCCAGCAGTTTACCCTCCGGGCAAGCTTTCTTT. Translating it yields CASSLPSGQAFF. The genes are TRBV12-3 or TRBV12-4 and TRBJ1-1, with D unclear. The CDR3 runs to 12 residues. V was trimmed by 2 bases and J by 9 bases, leaving 10 bases between them.

V is TRBV20-1 and J is TRBJ1-2; TRBD1 is a possible D gene (6 bases). Germline CDR1 reads DFQATT; CDR2 reads SNEGSKA (reference sequence). Trimming removed 0 bases from V and 4 bases from J, with 15 bases in between. The CDR3 covers 15 residues. Written as DNA, the CDR3 is TGCAGTGCTAGAGATAGTCCGGGCAGGGGCTATGGCTACACCTTC. As protein: CSARDSPGRGYGYTF.

There are a few counts of this clonotype. This rearrangement joins TRBV10-3 to TRBJ2-1; D assignment may be TRBD1 or TRBD2 (5 bases each). In germline, CDR1 is ENHRY, CDR2 SYGVKD. V lost 4 bases, J lost 9 bases, and 13 bases lay in between. CDR3 size: 13 residues. In nucleotides, the CDR3 is TGTGCCATCAGTGCCCCAGGGACGAGTGAGCAGTTCTTC. Its protein product is CAISAPGTSEQFF.

CDR3 nucleotide sequence: TGCGCCAGCAGCTCCAAAACTAACAATGAGCAGTTCTTC. Translation gives CASSSKTNNEQFF. The V and J genes are TRBV5-1 and TRBJ2-1; D gene unclear. CDR1 is SGHRS and CDR2 is YFSETQ in the germline V gene. Trimming took off 3 bases at V and 5 bases at J, with 9 bases between the two ends. CDR3 size: 13 residues.

This clonotype was picked up a small number of times. This chain links TRBV4-1 with TRBJ2-7; D possibly corresponds to TRBD2 (6 bases). Deletions cut 3 bases from V and 4 bases from J, with 16 bases between. In germline, CDR1 is MGHRA, CDR2 YSYEKL. The CDR3 contains 15 residues. The CDR3 region is CASSQVTGVDYEQYF. The CDR3 DNA sequence: TGCGCCAGCAGCCAGGTCACGGGAGTGGATTACGAGCAGTACTTC.

The chain employs TRBV5-1 and TRBJ2-1, with 8 bases aligning to TRBD2. V trimming: 7 bases; J trimming: 6 bases; junction bases outside the gene matches: 9. The CDR3 runs to 14 residues. Germline-derived CDR1 and CDR2 are SGHRS and YFSETQ. The CDR3 sequence is CASGPGTSINEQFF. Here the CDR3 DNA reads TGCGCCAGCGGACCCGGGACTAGTATCAATGAGCAGTTCTTC.

The CDR3 loop reads CASSPPDSSSKNIQYF. CDR3 nucleotide sequence: TGTGCCAGCAGCCCCCCGGACAGCTCGTCCAAAAACATTCAGTACTTC. The gene calls are TRBV5-5 and TRBJ2-4; possibly TRBD1 for D (6 bases). This CDR3 comprises 16 residues. Trimming took off 4 bases at V and 2 bases at J, with 16 bases between the two ends. Germline V lookup: CDR1 SGHKS, CDR2 YYEKEE (reference sequence).

The sample holds many counts of this clonotype. The chain combines TRBV5-1 with TRBJ2-5; D is uncertain. Germline V gene data show CDR1 as SGHRS and CDR2 as YFSETQ. This CDR3 region has 13 residues. Trimming pared 4 bases from V and 1 base from J, leaving 8 bases between. In DNA, the CDR3 is TGCGCCAGCAGCACCGGGTTCCAAGAGACCCAGTACTTC. Protein: CASSTGFQETQYF.

There are many counts of this clonotype. The CDR3 region has the DNA TGTGCCATCAGTTACTACTCTAGCACAGATACGCAGTATTTT. Encoded protein: CAISYYSSTDTQYF. The chain has TRBV10-3 and TRBJ2-3; no definite D call. Trimming cost V 5 bases and J 0 bases, with 9 bases left between them. CDR3 length: 14 amino acids. CDR1 ENHRY and CDR2 SYGVKD come from the germline V gene.

This chain connects TRBV12-3 or TRBV12-4 to TRBJ2-4; D uncertain. V was cut by 1 base and J by 0 bases, with 10 bases left in between. The CDR3 totals 16 residues. The DNA of the CDR3 is TGTGCCAGCAGTTTAGGGTCCGCCCTAGCCAAAAACATTCAGTACTTC. This codes for CASSLGSALAKNIQYF.

To note about this clonotype: It is likely a read error, because the conserved phenylalanine at the end of the CDR3 is missing. The CDR3 coding sequence is TGCGCCAGCAGCTCCTCGGAGGCGTTGGACCTCGAGCAGTACTAC. Its protein is CASSSSEALDLEQYY. The chain is built from TRBV5-1 and TRBJ2-7; perhaps TRBD2 as D (5 bases). V shed 3 bases and J shed 6 bases, with 19 bases lying between them. This CDR3 is 15 amino acids long. Germline CDR1 SGHRS, CDR2 YFSETQ.

The J gene is TRBJ1-4, the V gene TRBV7-2; tentative D call: TRBD1 (6 bases). Trimming removed 7 bases at V and 4 bases at J, with 13 bases between. Germline V gene data show CDR1 as SGHTA and CDR2 as FQGNSA. The CDR3 consists of 14 residues. CDR3 DNA: TGTGCCAGCAAGATGGACAGTTTTAATGAAAAACTGTTTTTT. Protein sequence: CASKMDSFNEKLFF.

The table lists this clonotype with a count of one. The rearrangement joins TRBV5-1 to TRBJ2-6; D ambiguous. CDR3 size: 16 residues. V lost 2 bases and J lost 1, with 10 bases in between. The V gene's germline CDR1 is SGHRS and CDR2 YFSETQ. The CDR3 spells CASSFYMKSGANVLTF. CDR3 DNA sequence: TGCGCCAGCAGCTTCTACATGAAATCTGGGGCCAACGTCCTGACTTTC.

In its sample, this clonotype was seen many times. The chain uses TRBV2 and TRBJ2-7; the D is unclear. Germline assignment: CDR1 SNHLY and CDR2 FYNNEI. The CDR3 runs to 11 residues. V dropped 6 bases and J dropped 0 bases, with 3 bases sitting between them. The CDR3 region is CASSHSYEQYF. The DNA of the CDR3 is TGTGCCAGCAGCCACTCCTACGAGCAGTACTTC.

In this sample, this clonotype turned up many times. The chain joins TRBV11-2 to TRBJ2-3; the D is unclear. CDR3 length: 16 amino acids. V was shortened by 0 bases and J by 6 bases, with 16 bases between the two germline ends. Germline V gene sequence: CDR1 SGHAT, CDR2 FQNNGV. The DNA for the CDR3 is TGTGCCAGCAGCTTAGATTCCCCCAGTGGCAGGGATACGCAGTATTTT. It is translated as CASSLDSPSGRDTQYF.

This clonotype was found a few times. V and J are TRBV5-1 and TRBJ2-2, with D perhaps matching TRBD1 or TRBD2 (6 bases each). The CDR3 runs to 15 residues. Germline loops: CDR1 SGHRS, CDR2 YFSETQ. The V and J ends lost 1 base and 1 base respectively, with 8 bases between them. The CDR3 protein is CASSLRGRNTGELFF. In DNA, the CDR3 is TGCGCCAGCAGCTTGCGGGGGCGGAACACCGGGGAGCTGTTTTTT.